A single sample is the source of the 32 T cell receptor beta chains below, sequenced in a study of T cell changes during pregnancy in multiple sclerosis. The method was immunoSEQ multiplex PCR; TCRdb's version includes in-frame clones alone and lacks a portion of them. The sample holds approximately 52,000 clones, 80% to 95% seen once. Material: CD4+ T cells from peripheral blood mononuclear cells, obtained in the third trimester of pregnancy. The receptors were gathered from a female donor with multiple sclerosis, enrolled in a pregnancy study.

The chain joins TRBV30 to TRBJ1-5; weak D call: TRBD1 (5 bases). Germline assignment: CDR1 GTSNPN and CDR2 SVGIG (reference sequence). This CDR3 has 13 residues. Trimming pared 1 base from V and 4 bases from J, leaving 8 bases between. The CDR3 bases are TGTGCCTGGAGTGGGCAGGGAAATCAGCCCCAGCATTTT. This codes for CAWSGQGNQPQHF.

CDR3 nucleotide sequence: TGTGCCAGCAGCTTAGAATCCGGCGGCGAGCAGTACTTC. Translating it yields CASSLESGGEQYF. The chain employs TRBV7-2 and TRBJ2-7; D is unclear. This CDR3 spans 13 amino acids. Trimming cost V 1 base and J 6 bases, with 10 bases left between them. The germline CDR1 and CDR2 sequences are SGHTA and FQGNSA.

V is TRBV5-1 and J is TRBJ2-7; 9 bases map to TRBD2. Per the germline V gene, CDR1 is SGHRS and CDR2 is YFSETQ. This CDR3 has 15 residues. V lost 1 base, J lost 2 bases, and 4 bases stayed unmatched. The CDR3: CASSLSAGGTYEQYF. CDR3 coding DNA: TGCGCCAGCAGCTTGTCTGCGGGGGGGACCTACGAGCAGTACTTC.

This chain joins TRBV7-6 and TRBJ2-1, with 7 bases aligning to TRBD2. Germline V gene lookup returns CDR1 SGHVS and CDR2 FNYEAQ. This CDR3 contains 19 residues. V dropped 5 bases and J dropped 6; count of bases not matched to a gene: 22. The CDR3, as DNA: TGTGCCAGCAGCCCCCATCCCAGACTAGCCGGCAGGGTTTTCAATGAGCAGTTCTTC. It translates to CASSPHPRLAGRVFNEQFF. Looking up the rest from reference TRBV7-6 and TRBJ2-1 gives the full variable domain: GAGVSQSPRYKVTKRGQDVALRCDPISGHVSLYWYRQALGQGPEFLTYFNYEAQQDKSGLPNDRFSAERPEGSISTLTIQRTEQRDSAMYRCASSPHPRLAGRVFNEQFFGPGTRLTVL.

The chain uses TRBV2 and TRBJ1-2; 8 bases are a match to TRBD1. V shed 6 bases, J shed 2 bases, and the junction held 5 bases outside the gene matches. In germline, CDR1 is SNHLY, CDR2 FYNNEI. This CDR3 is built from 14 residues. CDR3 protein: CASRHRGSNYGYTF. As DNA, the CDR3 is TGTGCCAGCAGGCACAGGGGGTCAAACTATGGCTACACCTTC.

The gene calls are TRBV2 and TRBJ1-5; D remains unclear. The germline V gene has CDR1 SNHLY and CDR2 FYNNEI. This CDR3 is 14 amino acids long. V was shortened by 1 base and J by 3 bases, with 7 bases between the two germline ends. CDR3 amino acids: CASSEGQFNQPQHF. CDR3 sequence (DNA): TGTGCCAGCAGTGAAGGCCAGTTCAATCAGCCCCAGCATTTT.

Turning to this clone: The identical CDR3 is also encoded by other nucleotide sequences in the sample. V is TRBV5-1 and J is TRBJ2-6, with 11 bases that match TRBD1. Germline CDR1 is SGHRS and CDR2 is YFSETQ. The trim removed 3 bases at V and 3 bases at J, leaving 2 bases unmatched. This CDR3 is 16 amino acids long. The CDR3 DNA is TGCGCCAGCAGCTGGACAGGGGGCGGTGGGGCCAACGTCCTGACTTTC. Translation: CASSWTGGGGANVLTF.

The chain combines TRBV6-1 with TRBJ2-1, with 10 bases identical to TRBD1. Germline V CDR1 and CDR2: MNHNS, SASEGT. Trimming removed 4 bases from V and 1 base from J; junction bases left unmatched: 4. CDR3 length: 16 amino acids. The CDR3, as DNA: TGTGCCAGCAGTGTCTGGGGACAGGGGTCCTACAATGAGCAGTTCTTC. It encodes CASSVWGQGSYNEQFF.

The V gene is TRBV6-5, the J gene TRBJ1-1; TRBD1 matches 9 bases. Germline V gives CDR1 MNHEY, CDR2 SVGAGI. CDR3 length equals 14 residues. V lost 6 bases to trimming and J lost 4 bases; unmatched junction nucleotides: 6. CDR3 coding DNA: TGTGCCAGCAGCCACCCGACAGGGGGCACTGAAGCTTTCTTT. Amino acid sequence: CASSHPTGGTEAFF.

Here the CDR3 reads CASSPGGLAGALSYEQYF. The DNA for the CDR3 is TGTGCCAGTAGTCCAGGGGGACTAGCGGGAGCTCTCTCCTACGAGCAGTACTTC. J is TRBJ2-7 and V is TRBV19, with 14 bases lining up with TRBD2. The trim removed 5 bases at V and 0 bases at J, leaving 9 bases unmatched. Germline values: CDR1 LNHDA, CDR2 SQIVND (reference sequence). The CDR3 is made up of 18 amino acids.

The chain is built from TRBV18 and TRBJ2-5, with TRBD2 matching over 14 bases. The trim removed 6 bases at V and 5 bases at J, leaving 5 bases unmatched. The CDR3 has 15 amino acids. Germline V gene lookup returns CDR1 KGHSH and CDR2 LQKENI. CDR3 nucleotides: TGTGCCAGCTCTACGGGACTAGCGGGGGTGGAGACCCAGTACTTC. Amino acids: CASSTGLAGVETQYF.

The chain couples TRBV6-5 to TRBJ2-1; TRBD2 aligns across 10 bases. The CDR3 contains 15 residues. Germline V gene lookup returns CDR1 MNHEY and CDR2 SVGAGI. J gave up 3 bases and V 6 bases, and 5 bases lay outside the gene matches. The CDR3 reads CASSQTSGVYNEQFF. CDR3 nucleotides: TGTGCCAGCAGCCAAACTAGCGGGGTCTACAATGAGCAGTTCTTC.

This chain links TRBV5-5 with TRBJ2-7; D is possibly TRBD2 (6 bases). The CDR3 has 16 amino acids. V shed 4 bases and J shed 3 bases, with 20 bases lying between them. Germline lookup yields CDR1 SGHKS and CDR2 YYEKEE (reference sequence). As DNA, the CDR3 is TGTGCCAGCAGCGCCCGGGGCGGTAGCGGCAGCTACGAGCAGTACTTC. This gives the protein CASSARGGSGSYEQYF.

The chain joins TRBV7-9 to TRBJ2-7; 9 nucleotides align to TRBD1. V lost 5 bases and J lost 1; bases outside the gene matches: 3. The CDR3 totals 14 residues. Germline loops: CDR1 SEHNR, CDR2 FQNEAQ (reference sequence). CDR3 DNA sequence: TGTGCCAGCAGCACCGGGACAGGGTCCTACGAGCAGTACTTC. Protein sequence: CASSTGTGSYEQYF.

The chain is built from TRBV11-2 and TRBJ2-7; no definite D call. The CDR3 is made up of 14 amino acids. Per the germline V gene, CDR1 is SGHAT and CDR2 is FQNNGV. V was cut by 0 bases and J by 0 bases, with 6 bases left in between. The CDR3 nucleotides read TGTGCCAGCAGCTTAGAGCGGTCCTCCTACGAGCAGTACTTC. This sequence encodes CASSLERSSYEQYF.

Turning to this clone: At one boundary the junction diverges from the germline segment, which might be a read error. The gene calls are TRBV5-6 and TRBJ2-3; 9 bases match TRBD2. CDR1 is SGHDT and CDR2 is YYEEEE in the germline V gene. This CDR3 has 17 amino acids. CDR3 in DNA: TGTGCCAGCAACTTGGGGAGTAGCGGGAGAGGAACAGATACGCAGTATTTT. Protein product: CASNLGSSGRGTDTQYF.

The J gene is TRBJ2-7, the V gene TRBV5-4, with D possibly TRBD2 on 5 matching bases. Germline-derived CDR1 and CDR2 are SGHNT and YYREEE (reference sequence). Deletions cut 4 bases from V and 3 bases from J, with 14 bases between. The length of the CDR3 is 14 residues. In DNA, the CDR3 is TGTGCCAGCAGCGAAACAACTAGAATCTACGAGCAGTACTTC. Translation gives CASSETTRIYEQYF.

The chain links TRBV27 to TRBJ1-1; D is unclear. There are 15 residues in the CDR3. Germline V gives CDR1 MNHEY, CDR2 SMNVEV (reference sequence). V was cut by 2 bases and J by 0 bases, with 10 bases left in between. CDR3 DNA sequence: TGTGCCAGCAGTTTAACGAGTGTCATGAACACTGAAGCTTTCTTT. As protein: CASSLTSVMNTEAFF.

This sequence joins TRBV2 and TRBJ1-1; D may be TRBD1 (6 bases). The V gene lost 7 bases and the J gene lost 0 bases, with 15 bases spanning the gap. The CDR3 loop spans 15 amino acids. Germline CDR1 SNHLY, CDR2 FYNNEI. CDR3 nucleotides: TGTGCCAGCACGACAGGAGCGGCCATGAACACTGAAGCTTTCTTT. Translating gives CASTTGAAMNTEAFF.

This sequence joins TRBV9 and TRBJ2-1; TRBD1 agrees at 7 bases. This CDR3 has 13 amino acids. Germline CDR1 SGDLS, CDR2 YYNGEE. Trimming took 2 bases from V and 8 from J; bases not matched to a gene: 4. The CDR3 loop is CASSVTGSHEQFF. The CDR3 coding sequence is TGTGCCAGCAGCGTGACAGGGTCCCATGAGCAGTTCTTC. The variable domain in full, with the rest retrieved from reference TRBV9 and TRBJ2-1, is DSGVTQTPKHLITATGQRVTLRCSPRSGDLSVYWYQQSLDQGLQFLIQYYNGEERAKGNILERFSAQQFPDLHSELNLSSLELGDSALYFCASSVTGSHEQFFGPGTRLTVL.

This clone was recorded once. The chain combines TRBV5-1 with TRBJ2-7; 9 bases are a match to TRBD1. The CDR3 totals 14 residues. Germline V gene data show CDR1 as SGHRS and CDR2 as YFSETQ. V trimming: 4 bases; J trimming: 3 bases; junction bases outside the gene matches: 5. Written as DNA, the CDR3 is TGCGCCAGCAGCCAAGGACAGGGGTACTACGAGCAGTACTTC. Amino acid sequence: CASSQGQGYYEQYF.

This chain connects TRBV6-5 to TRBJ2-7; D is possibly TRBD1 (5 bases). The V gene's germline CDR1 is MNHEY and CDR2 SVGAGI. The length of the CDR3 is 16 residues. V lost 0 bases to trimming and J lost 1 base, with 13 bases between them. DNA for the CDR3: TGTGCCAGCAGTTACTCGACAGTAGCCCTGTCCTACGAGCAGTACTTC. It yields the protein CASSYSTVALSYEQYF.

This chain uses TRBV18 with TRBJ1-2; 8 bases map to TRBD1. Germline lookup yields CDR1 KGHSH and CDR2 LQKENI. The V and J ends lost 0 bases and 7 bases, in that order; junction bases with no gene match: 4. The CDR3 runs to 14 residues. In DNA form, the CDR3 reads TGTGCCAGCTCACCACCGACAGGGGTGAGTGGCTACACCTTC. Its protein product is CASSPPTGVSGYTF.

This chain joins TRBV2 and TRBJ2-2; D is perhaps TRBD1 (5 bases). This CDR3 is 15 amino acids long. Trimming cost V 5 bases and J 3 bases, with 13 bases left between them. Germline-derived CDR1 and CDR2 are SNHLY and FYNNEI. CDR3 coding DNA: TGTGCCAGCAGTTTACGGACAACCTACACCGGGGAGCTGTTTTTT. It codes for CASSLRTTYTGELFF.

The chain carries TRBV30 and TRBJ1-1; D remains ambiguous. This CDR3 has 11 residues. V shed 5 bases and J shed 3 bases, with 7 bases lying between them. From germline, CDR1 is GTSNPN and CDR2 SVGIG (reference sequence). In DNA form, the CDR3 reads TGTGCCTGGGGCCTAGACACTGAAGCTTTCTTT. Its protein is CAWGLDTEAFF.

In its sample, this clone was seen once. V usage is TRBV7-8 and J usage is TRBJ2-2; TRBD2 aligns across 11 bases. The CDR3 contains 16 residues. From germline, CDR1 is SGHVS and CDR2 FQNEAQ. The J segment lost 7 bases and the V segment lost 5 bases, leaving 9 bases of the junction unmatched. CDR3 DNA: TGTGCCAGCAGCCCTCCACTAGCGGGAGTTTACGGGGAGCTGTTTTTT. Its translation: CASSPPLAGVYGELFF.

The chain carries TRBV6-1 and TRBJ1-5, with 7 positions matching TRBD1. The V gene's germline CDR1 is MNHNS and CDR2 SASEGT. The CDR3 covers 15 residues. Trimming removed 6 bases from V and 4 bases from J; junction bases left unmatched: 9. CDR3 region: CASRATGSENQPQHF. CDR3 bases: TGTGCCAGCAGAGCGACAGGGTCTGAAAATCAGCCCCAGCATTTT.

CDR3 loop: CASSLGWRDLAFF. The CDR3 region has the DNA TGTGCCAGCAGCTTGGGTTGGCGGGACCTCGCTTTCTTT. The V gene is TRBV5-8, the J gene TRBJ1-1; possible D gene TRBD1, 5 bases. Germline-derived CDR1 and CDR2 are SGHTS and YDEGEE. Trimming shortened V by 0 bases and J by 11 bases, and 14 bases separated the two germline ends. The CDR3 has 13 residues.

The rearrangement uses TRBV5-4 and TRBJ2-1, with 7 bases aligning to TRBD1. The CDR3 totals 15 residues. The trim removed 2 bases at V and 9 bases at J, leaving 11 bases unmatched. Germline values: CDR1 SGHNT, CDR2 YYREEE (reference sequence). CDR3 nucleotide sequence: TGTGCCAGCAGCTTCACCAGGGGGAGTGGGGCTGAGCAGTTCTTC. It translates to CASSFTRGSGAEQFF.

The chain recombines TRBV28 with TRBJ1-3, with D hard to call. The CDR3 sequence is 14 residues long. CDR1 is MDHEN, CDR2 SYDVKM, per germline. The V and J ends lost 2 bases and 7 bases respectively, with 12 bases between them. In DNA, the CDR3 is TGTGCCAGCAGTTTAGGAGGGTCCAGGAACACCATATATTTT. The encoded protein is CASSLGGSRNTIYF.

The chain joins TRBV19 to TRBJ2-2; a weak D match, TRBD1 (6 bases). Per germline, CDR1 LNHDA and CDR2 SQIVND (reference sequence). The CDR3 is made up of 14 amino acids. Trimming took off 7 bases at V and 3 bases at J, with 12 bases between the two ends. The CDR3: CASNPGQYTGELFF. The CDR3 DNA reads TGTGCCAGTAATCCCGGACAGTACACCGGGGAGCTGTTTTTT. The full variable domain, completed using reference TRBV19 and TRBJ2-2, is DGGITQSPKYLFRKEGQNVTLSCEQNLNHDAMYWYRQDPGQGLRLIYYSQIVNDFQKGDIAEGYSVSREKKESFPLTVTSAQKNPTAFYLCASNPGQYTGELFFGEGSRLTVL.

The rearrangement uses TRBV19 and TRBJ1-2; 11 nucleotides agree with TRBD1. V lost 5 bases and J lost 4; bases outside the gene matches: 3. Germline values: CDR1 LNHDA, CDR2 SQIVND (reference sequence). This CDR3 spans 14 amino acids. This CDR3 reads CASSQGQGAYGYTF. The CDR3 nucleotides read TGTGCCAGTAGTCAAGGACAGGGGGCCTATGGCTACACCTTC.